The next 21 T cell receptor beta chains were all read from a single sample in a study of blood T cell repertoires in COVID-19. Sequencing was performed with immunoSEQ multiplex PCR; in TCRdb, only in-frame clones are kept and a portion is missing. The sample gives about 150,000 clones, 80% to 85% of which show up once; about 8.1% is in the top ten. Source material: peripheral blood. Receptors were obtained from a man aged 30-40 years with COVID-19, enrolled during active disease.

V gene TRBV27 combines with J gene TRBJ2-1, with TRBD2 matching over 7 bases. J was trimmed by 7 bases and V by 2 bases; bases with no gene match: 11. The CDR3 totals 16 residues. CDR1 is MNHEY, CDR2 SMNVEV, per germline (reference sequence). CDR3 nucleotides: TGTGCCAGCAGTTTAAGAGGCGGGAGACGTGGAAATGAGCAGTTCTTC. Its translation is CASSLRGGRRGNEQFF.

The chain couples TRBV3-1 (or the pseudogene TRBV3-2) to TRBJ2-7, with 11 bases identical to TRBD2. Trimming at V came to 8 bases and at J to 2 bases, leaving 5 bases not matched to a gene. This CDR3 has 14 residues. Per germline, CDR1 LGHDT and CDR2 YNNKEL (reference sequence). CDR3: CASGLAGGPYEQYF. The CDR3 DNA sequence: TGTGCCAGCGGGTTAGCGGGAGGGCCCTACGAGCAGTACTTC.

The genes are TRBV18 and TRBJ1-1, with 8 positions matching TRBD1. The CDR3 is made up of 15 amino acids. V lost 4 bases to trimming and J lost 3 bases; unmatched junction nucleotides: 7. CDR1 KGHSH and CDR2 LQKENI come from the germline V gene. The CDR3 DNA follows: TGTGCCAGCTCACTGACAGGGGTGGCGGACACTGAAGCTTTCTTT. Translating gives CASSLTGVADTEAFF.

The gene calls are TRBV12-5 and TRBJ2-3; possible D gene TRBD1, 6 bases. CDR3 length: 13 amino acids. CDR1 and CDR2 from the germline V gene are LGHNT and FRNRAP. Trimming shortened V by 5 bases and J by 4 bases, and 10 bases separated the two germline ends. CDR3 in DNA: TGTGCTAGTGGTCTAGGGGGAGCAGATACGCAGTATTTT. Its protein product is CASGLGGADTQYF.

The CDR3 bases are TGTGCCAGCAGCCTGGGGACTCGACAGCTCGTCTCCTACGAGCAGTACTTC. This sequence encodes CASSLGTRQLVSYEQYF. The chain carries TRBV9 and TRBJ2-7; perhaps TRBD2 as D (6 bases). V was clipped by 4 bases and J by 0 bases, with 20 bases between them. Germline assignment: CDR1 SGDLS and CDR2 YYNGEE. The CDR3 covers 17 residues.

As DNA, the CDR3 is TGTGCCAGCAGCCGGGCGGGGCCAAGGGAGCTGTTTTTT. It specifies CASSRAGPRELFF. V and J are TRBV5-8 and TRBJ2-2; D may be TRBD2 (6 bases). V lost 4 bases and J 9 bases, leaving 13 bases between the germline ends. Germline CDR1 is SGHTS and CDR2 is YDEGEE. This CDR3 has 13 amino acids.

This clone occurred a few times. The genes are TRBV19 and TRBJ1-5; tentatively, D is TRBD1 (6 bases). Deletions cut 0 bases from V and 4 bases from J, with 7 bases between. Germline V CDR1 and CDR2: LNHDA, SQIVND (reference sequence). The CDR3 length is 14 residues. The CDR3 is CASSIDTGNQPQHF. The DNA for the CDR3 is TGTGCCAGTAGTATAGATACAGGGAATCAGCCCCAGCATTTT.

The rearrangement joins TRBV6-5 to TRBJ2-1; D possibly corresponds to TRBD2 (5 bases). The CDR3 length is 16 residues. Trimming stripped 0 bases from V and 6 bases from J, with 15 bases between. Germline CDR1 reads MNHEY; CDR2 reads SVGAGI. The CDR3 nucleotides are TGTGCCAGCAGTTACTCGGACTCCCCCTCCGTCAATGAGCAGTTCTTC. It is translated as CASSYSDSPSVNEQFF.

The chain uses TRBV28 and TRBJ1-2; D is unresolved. The CDR3 runs 13 residues. Trimming left V 2 bases short and J 8 bases short, with 12 bases between. Germline CDR1 reads MDHEN; CDR2 reads SYDVKM. The CDR3: CASSLGQNIGYTF. CDR3 bases: TGTGCCAGCAGTTTAGGGCAAAATATCGGCTACACCTTC.

V and J are TRBV20-1 and TRBJ2-1; no definite D call. V shed 3 bases and J shed 2 bases, with 17 bases lying between them. CDR3 length equals 16 residues. The germline V gene has CDR1 DFQATT and CDR2 SNEGSKA (reference sequence). CDR3 sequence reads: CSASRSSAITYNEQFF. As DNA, the CDR3 is TGCAGTGCTAGTCGGTCCAGCGCCATAACCTACAATGAGCAGTTCTTC.

The chain couples TRBV5-6 to TRBJ1-5, with D possibly being TRBD1 (5 bases). V lost 5 bases and J lost 4, with 16 bases in between. CDR1 and CDR2 from the germline V gene are SGHDT and YYEEEE. The CDR3 extends over 15 amino acids. The CDR3 sequence: CASRFFGAGNQPQHF. CDR3 in DNA: TGTGCCAGCAGGTTCTTTGGGGCAGGAAATCAGCCCCAGCATTTT.

The chain is built from TRBV28 and TRBJ1-5; 7 bases line up with TRBD1. CDR3 length equals 17 residues. V shed 6 bases and J 7 bases; nucleotides not matched to a gene: 18. Per germline, CDR1 MDHEN and CDR2 SYDVKM. The CDR3 coding sequence is TGTGCCAGCAGACCAGGTCGGGACAGAATTTTAGCGCAGCCCCAGCATTTT. This sequence encodes CASRPGRDRILAQPQHF.

This sequence joins TRBV21-1 and TRBJ1-4. TRBV21-1 is a recognized pseudogene. This CDR3 region has 16 residues. The CDR3, as DNA: TGTGCCAGCAGCAATAGCCGGGCAAGGGAGAGTGAAAAACTGTTTTTT. Amino acids: CASSNSRARESEKLFF.

V usage is TRBV4-1 and J usage is TRBJ2-1; weak D call: TRBD2 (5 bases). Germline assignment: CDR1 MGHRA and CDR2 YSYEKL. The CDR3 runs 15 residues. V was clipped by 4 bases and J by 4 bases, with 14 bases between them. DNA for the CDR3: TGCGCCAGCAGCCCTGTCGCGGGTAGGTACAATGAGCAGTTCTTC. Protein: CASSPVAGRYNEQFF.

This chain joins TRBV28 and TRBJ1-2; possibly TRBD1 for D (5 bases). V lost 10 bases and J lost 3, with 9 bases in between. The CDR3 runs 11 residues. Germline loops: CDR1 MDHEN, CDR2 SYDVKM. CDR3: CATGRDYGYTF. The CDR3 DNA follows: TGTGCCACAGGGAGGGACTATGGCTACACCTTC.

This chain uses TRBV9 with TRBJ1-1, with TRBD1 as a possible D gene (6 bases). This CDR3 has 15 residues. Germline V CDR1 and CDR2: SGDLS, YYNGEE. V was shortened by 0 bases and J by 1 base, with 10 bases between the two germline ends. CDR3 amino acids: CASSVDETGNTEAFF. The CDR3 DNA follows: TGTGCCAGCAGCGTAGATGAGACAGGGAACACTGAAGCTTTCTTT.

With respect to this clone: Sequence at one end of the junction differs from germline and may be a read error. This chain links TRBV5-5 with TRBJ1-1, with 9 bases matching TRBD1. Germline lookup yields CDR1 SGHKS and CDR2 YYEKEE (reference sequence). The length of the CDR3 is 15 residues. In nucleotides, the CDR3 is TGTGCCAGCAGCGCCAGGACAGGGGTGAATACTGAAGCTTTCTTT. This encodes CASSARTGVNTEAFF.

DNA of the CDR3: TGTGCCAGCAGCTCTTTAGAGGGCTCCTACAATGAGCAGTTCTTC. It is translated as CASSSLEGSYNEQFF. The chain combines TRBV5-4 with TRBJ2-1, with D possibly being TRBD2 (5 bases). The CDR3 is 15 residues long. Germline V gene data show CDR1 as SGHNT and CDR2 as YYREEE (reference sequence). Trimming cost V 3 bases and J 0 bases, with 10 bases left between them.

V usage is TRBV5-8 and J usage is TRBJ2-3, with 8 bases lining up with TRBD2. The length of the CDR3 is 17 residues. Trimming cost V 3 bases and J 2 bases; bases outside gene matches: 11. CDR1 is SGHTS, CDR2 YDEGEE, per germline. The CDR3 loop is CASSSPGAGVPTDTQYF. The CDR3 coding sequence is TGTGCCAGCAGCTCCCCAGGAGCGGGAGTACCCACAGATACGCAGTATTTT. The variable domain in full, with the rest retrieved from reference TRBV5-8 and TRBJ2-3, is EAGVTQSPTHLIKTRGQQATLRCSPISGHTSVYWYQQALGLGLQFLLWYDEGEERNRGNFPPRFSGRQFPNYSSELNVNALELEDSALYLCASSSPGAGVPTDTQYFGPGTRLTVL.

The genes are TRBV7-9 and TRBJ2-2; 12 nucleotides line up with TRBD1. CDR3 size: 16 residues. V dropped 5 bases and J dropped 7; count of bases not matched to a gene: 8. Germline V gene sequence: CDR1 SEHNR, CDR2 FQNEAQ (reference sequence). CDR3 nucleotide sequence: TGTGCCAGCAGCCCCCGGGACAGGGGGCAGGACGGGGAGCTGTTTTTT. Translation gives CASSPRDRGQDGELFF.

CDR3 protein: CASSLAQGSTNEKLFF. The CDR3 DNA sequence: TGCGCCAGCAGCTTGGCGCAGGGGTCAACTAATGAAAAACTGTTTTTT. This chain links TRBV5-1 with TRBJ1-4, with D perhaps TRBD1 (6 bases). CDR3 size: 16 residues. Trimming took 0 bases from V and 0 from J, leaving 9 bases between them. Germline V CDR1 and CDR2: SGHRS, YFSETQ.